One T cell receptor (beta chain) is described in this entry. Its antigen is unknown. Germline assignment: CDR1 MNHNS and CDR2 SASEGT. The CDR3 is 15 amino acids. Trimming cost V 7 bases and J 6 bases; bases outside gene matches: 12. Using immunoSEQ multiplex PCR, the repertoire was profiled, and TCRdb retains in-frame clones only, with some absent. The sample lists more than 550,000 clones, over 55% occurring once. The data are from a study of shared clonotypes between healthy human individuals. Overall study context: Donors consisted of two women and a few men between 18 and 49.

Study observations and caveats: Some naive CD4 clonotypes, 4.5% to 5.5%, turned up in common across several donors.

The chain carries TRBV6-1 and TRBJ2-7; 10 nucleotides align to TRBD1. The sequencing input was memory CD4+ T cells sorted from blood. The subset was: CD45RA-negative fraction. This sequence was found in a woman aged 30 to 39 in good health. Here the CDR3 DNA reads TGTGCCAGCAATCTTCCCGGGACAGGGGTTGGCGAGCAGTACTTC. Translating gives CASNLPGTGVGEQYF.